This T cell receptor beta chain comes out of a study of T cell responses to AZD1222 COVID-19 vaccine. Data came from immunoSEQ multiplex PCR; TCRdb stores just in-frame clones and leaves some out. The sample lists about 130,000 clones, 92% seen once, with 1.5% to 2% in the top ten. The CDR3 length is 14 residues. The germline V gene encodes CDR1 SGHNT and CDR2 YYREEE (reference sequence). V gave up 4 bases and J gave up 6 bases; unmatched junction bases: 7. Sample: peripheral blood, taken on day 0 of AZD1222 vaccination. This clonotype was obtained from an adult in good health. The V and J genes are TRBV5-4 and TRBJ2-4, with TRBD2 matching over 7 bases. Written as DNA, the CDR3 is TGTGCCAGCAGCGGGGGGGGATCCCCAAACATTCAGTACTTC. It yields the protein CASSGGGSPNIQYF.